This T cell receptor (beta chain) is from a study of cytomegalovirus exposure and HLA in healthy donors. Germline V gives CDR1 SGHTS, CDR2 YDEGEE. The CDR3 has 17 residues. Between the trimmed V and J ends, which lost 4 bases and 0 bases, there was a span of 17 bases. Study-level findings and limits: Further analysis, carried out later, found HLA-associated TCR beta chains more clonally expanded than equally common other chains. HLA allele associations emerged for 15,000 to 20,000 TCR beta sequences in a later analysis, at 0.05 false discovery rate.

Both 60 Vbeta primers and 13 Jbeta primers went into the PCR. The method was immunoSEQ multiplex PCR; TCRdb's version includes in-frame clones alone and lacks a portion of them. Here the sample spans nearly 110,000 clones, 65% to 85% being singletons. Notes on this clone: No antigen is known for it.

The receptor was isolated from a man aged 18 to 35 in good health and CMV-seronegative. The chain is built from TRBV5-8 and TRBJ1-3; D is unresolved. The sample taken for sequencing was PBMCs. CDR3 DNA sequence: TGTGCCAGCAGCGGGTGGGGTTCGCGGGCCTCTGGAAACACCATATATTTT. This codes for CASSGWGSRASGNTIYF.